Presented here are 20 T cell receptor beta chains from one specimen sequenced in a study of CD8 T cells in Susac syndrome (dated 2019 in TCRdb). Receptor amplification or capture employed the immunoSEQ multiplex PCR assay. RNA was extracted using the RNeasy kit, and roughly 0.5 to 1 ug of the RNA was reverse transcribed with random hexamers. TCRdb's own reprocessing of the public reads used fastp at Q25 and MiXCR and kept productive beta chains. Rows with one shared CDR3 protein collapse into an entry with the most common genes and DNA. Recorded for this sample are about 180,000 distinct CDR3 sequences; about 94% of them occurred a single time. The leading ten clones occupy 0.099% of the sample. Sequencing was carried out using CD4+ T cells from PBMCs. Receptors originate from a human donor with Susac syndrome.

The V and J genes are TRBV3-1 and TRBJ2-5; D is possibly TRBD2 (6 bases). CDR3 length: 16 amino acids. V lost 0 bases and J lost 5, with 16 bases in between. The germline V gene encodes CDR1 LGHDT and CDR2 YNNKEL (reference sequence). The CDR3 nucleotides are TGTGCCAGCAGCCAAGATCGTAGCGGTGGGGCGGAGACCCAGTACTTC. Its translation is CASSQDRSGGAETQYF.

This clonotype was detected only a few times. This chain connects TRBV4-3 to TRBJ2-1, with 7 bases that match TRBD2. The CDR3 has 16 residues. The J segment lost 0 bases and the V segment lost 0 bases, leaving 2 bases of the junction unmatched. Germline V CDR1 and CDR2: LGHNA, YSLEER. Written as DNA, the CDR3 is TGCGCCAGCAGCCAAGATCCGGGGGGCTCCTACAATGAGCAGTTCTTC. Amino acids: CASSQDPGGSYNEQFF.

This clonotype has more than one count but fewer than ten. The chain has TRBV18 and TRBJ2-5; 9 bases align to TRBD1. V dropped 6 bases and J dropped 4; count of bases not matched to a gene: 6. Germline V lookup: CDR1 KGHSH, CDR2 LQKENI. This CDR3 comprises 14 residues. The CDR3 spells CASSPGQGGETQYF. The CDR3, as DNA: TGTGCCAGCTCCCCGGGACAGGGAGGAGAGACCCAGTACTTC.

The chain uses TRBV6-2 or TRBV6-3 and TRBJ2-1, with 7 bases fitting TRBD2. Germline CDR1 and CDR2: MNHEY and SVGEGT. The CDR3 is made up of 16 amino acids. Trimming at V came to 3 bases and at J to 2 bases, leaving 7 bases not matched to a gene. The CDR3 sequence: CASSYAGRLPYNEQFF. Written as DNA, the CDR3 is TGTGCCAGCAGTTATGCCGGGAGGCTGCCCTACAATGAGCAGTTCTTC.

CDR3: CASSPDLMNTEAFF. DNA for the CDR3: TGTGCCAGCAGTCCCGATCTCATGAACACTGAAGCTTTCTTT. The chain employs TRBV7-9 and TRBJ1-1; the D is unclear. Germline lookup yields CDR1 SEHNR and CDR2 FQNEAQ (reference sequence). The germline V and J ends were trimmed by 6 bases and 0 bases, with 11 bases remaining between them. This CDR3 comprises 14 residues. The variable domain in full, with the rest retrieved from reference TRBV7-9 and TRBJ1-1, is DTGVSQNPRHKITKRGQNVTFRCDPISEHNRLYWYRQTLGQGPEFLTYFQNEAQLEKSRLLSDRFSAERPKGSFSTLEIQRTEQGDSAMYLCASSPDLMNTEAFFGQGTRLTVV.

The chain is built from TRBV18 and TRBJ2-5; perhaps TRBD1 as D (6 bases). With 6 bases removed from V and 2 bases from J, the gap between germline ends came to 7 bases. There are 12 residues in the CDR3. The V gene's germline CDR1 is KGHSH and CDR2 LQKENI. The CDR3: CASSGQQETQYF. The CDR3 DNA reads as TGTGCCAGCTCGGGACAACAAGAGACCCAGTACTTC.

CDR3: CAWNSRTSTEAFF. In DNA form, the CDR3 reads TGTGCCTGGAACTCCCGGACCTCCACTGAAGCTTTCTTT. The chain joins TRBV30 to TRBJ1-1, with D hard to call. Trimming pared 4 bases from V and 4 bases from J, leaving 13 bases between. Germline V lookup: CDR1 GTSNPN, CDR2 SVGIG (reference sequence). CDR3 size: 13 residues.

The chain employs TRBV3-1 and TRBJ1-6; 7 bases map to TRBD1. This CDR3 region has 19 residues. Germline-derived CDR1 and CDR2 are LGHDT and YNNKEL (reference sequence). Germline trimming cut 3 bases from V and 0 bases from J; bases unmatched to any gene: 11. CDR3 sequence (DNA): TGTGCCAGCAGCCAGGGGGACAGAAGCTACAACTCCTATAATTCACCCCTCCACTTT. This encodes CASSQGDRSYNSYNSPLHF.

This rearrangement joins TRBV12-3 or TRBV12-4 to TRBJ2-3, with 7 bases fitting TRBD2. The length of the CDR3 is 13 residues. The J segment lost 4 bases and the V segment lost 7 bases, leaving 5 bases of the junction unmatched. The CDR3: CASIHGGADTQYF. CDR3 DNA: TGTGCCAGCATCCATGGGGGGGCAGATACGCAGTATTTT.

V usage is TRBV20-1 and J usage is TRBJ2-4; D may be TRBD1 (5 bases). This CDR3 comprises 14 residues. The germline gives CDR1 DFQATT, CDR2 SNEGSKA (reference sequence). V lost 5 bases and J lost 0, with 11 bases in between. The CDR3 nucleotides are TGCAGTGCTTGTGACAGACTAGCCAAAAACATTCAGTACTTC. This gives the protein CSACDRLAKNIQYF.

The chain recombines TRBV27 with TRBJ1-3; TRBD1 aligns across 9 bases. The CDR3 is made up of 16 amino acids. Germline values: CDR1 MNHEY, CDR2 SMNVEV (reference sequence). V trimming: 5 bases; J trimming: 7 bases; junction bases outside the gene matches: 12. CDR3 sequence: CASSPGTGISRNTIYF. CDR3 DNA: TGTGCCAGCAGTCCCGGGACAGGGATTTCGAGGAACACCATATATTTT.

The CDR3 DNA reads TGCAGTGCTAGATCTCGGCGCGCGGCCTACGAGCAGTACTTC. Translation gives CSARSRRAAYEQYF. The chain combines TRBV20-1 with TRBJ2-7; D is unclear. Per the germline V gene, CDR1 is DFQATT and CDR2 is SNEGSKA (reference sequence). Trimming stripped 2 bases from V and 2 bases from J, with 13 bases between. The CDR3 totals 14 residues.

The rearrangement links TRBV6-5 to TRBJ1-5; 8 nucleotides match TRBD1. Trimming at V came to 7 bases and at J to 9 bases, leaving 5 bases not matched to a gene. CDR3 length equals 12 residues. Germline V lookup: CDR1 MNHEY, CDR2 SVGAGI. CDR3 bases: TGTGCCAGCAACGACAGGGGAAGGCCCCAGCATTTT. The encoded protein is CASNDRGRPQHF.

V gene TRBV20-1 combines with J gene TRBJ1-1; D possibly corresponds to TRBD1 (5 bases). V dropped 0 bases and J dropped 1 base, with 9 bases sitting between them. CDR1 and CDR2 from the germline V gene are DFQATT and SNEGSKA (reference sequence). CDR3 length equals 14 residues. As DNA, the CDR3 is TGCAGTGCTAGAGATGGGGGGAGGAACACTGAAGCTTTCTTT. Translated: CSARDGGRNTEAFF.

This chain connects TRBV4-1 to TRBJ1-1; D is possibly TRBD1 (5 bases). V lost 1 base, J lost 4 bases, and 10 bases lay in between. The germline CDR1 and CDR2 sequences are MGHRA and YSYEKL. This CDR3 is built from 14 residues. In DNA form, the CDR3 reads TGCGCCAGCAGCCAAGCGGGGGGGAGCACTGAAGCTTTCTTT. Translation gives CASSQAGGSTEAFF.

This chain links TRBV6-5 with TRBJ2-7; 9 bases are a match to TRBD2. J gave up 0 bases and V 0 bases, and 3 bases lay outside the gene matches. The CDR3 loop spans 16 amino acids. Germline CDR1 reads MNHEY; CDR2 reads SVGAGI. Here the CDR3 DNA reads TGTGCCAGCAGTTACTCGGCGGGAGGGTTCTCCTACGAGCAGTACTTC. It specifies CASSYSAGGFSYEQYF.

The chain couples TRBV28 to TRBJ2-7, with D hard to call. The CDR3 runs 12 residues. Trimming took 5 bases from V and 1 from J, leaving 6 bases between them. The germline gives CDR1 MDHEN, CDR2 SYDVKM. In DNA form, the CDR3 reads TGTGCCAGCAGTGAGGTTTCCTACGAGCAGTACTTC. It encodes CASSEVSYEQYF.

CDR3: CASSYVGSGVNTEAFF. CDR3 sequence (DNA): TGTGCCAGCAGTTACGTAGGTTCAGGAGTGAACACTGAAGCTTTCTTT. J is TRBJ1-1 and V is TRBV6-5; D not certain. This CDR3 has 16 residues. Germline V lookup: CDR1 MNHEY, CDR2 SVGAGI. V lost 2 bases and J 0 bases, leaving 13 bases between the germline ends.

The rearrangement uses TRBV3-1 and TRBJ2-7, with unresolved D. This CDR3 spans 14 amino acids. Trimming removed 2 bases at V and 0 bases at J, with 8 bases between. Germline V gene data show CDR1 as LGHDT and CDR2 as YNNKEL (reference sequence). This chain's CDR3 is CASSQLTYSYEQYF. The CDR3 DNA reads TGTGCCAGCAGCCAACTGACATACTCCTACGAGCAGTACTTC.

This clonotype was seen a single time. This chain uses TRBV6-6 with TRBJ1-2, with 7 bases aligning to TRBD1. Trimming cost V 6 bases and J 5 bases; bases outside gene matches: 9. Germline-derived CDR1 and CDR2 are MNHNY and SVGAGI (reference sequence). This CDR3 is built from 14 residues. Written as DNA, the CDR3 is TGTGCCAGCAGCCCCTCGACAGGGTTTTATGGCTACACCTTC. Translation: CASSPSTGFYGYTF.